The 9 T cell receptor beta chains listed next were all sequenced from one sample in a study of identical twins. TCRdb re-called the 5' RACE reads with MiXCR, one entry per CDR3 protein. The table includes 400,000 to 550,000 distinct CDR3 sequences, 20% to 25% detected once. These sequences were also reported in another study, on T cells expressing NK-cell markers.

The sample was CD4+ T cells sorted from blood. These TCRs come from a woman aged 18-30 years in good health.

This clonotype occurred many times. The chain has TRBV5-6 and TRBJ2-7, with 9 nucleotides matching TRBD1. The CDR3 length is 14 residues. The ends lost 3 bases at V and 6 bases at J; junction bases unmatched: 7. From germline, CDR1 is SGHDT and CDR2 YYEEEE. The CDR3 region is CASSSGTGFREQYF. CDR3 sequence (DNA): TGTGCCAGCAGCTCCGGGACAGGGTTTCGCGAGCAGTACTTC.

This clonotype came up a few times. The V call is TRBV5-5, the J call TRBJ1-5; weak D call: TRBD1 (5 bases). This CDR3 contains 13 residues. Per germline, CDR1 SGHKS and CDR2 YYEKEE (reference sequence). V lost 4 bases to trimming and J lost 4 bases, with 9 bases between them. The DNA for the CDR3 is TGTGCCAGCAGCCGCTCAGGGAATCAGCCCCAGCATTTT. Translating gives CASSRSGNQPQHF.

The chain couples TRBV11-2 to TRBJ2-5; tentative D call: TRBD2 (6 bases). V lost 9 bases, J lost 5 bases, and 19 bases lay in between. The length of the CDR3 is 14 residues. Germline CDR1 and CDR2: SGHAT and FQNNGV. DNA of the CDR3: TGTGCCAGTAAAGCCGCGGGGAACCGGGAGACCCAGTACTTC. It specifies CASKAAGNRETQYF.

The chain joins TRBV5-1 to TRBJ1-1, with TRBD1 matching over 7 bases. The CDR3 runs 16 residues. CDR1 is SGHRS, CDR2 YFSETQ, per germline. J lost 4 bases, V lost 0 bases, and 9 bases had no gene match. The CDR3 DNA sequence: TGCGCCAGCAGCTTGGGCGACAGGGAATTAGCCACTGAAGCTTTCTTT. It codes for CASSLGDRELATEAFF. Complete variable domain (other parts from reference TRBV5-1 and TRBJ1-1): KAGVTQTPRYLIKTRGQQVTLSCSPISGHRSVSWYQQTPGQGLQFLFEYFSETQRNKGNFPGRFSGRQFSNSRSEMNVSTLELGDSALYLCASSLGDRELATEAFFGQGTRLTVV.

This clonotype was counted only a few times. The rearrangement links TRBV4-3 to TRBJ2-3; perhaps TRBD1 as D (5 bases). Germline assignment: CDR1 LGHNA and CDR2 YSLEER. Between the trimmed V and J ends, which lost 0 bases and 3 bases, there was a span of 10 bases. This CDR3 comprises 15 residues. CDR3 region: CASSQEGTGTDTQYF. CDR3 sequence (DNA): TGCGCCAGCAGCCAAGAGGGAACAGGAACAGATACGCAGTATTTT.

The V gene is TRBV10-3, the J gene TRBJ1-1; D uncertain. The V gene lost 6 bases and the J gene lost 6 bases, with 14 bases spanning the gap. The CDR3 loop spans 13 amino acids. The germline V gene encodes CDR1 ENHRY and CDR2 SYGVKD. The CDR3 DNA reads TGTGCCATCAGGCCCGGGCTCAGCGCTGAAGCTTTCTTT. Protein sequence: CAIRPGLSAEAFF.

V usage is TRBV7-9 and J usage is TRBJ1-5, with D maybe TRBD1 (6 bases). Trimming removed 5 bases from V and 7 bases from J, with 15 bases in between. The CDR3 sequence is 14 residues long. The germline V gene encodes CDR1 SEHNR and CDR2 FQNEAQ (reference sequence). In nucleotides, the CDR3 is TGTGCCAGCAGCGACGTAGGGGGGCAGCAGCCCCAGCATTTT. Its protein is CASSDVGGQQPQHF.

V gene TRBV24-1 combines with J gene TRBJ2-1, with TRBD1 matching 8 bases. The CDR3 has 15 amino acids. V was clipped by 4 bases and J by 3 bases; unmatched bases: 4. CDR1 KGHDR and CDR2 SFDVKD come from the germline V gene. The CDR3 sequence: CATSERTGSYNEQFF. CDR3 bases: TGTGCCACCAGTGAACGGACAGGGAGCTACAATGAGCAGTTCTTC.

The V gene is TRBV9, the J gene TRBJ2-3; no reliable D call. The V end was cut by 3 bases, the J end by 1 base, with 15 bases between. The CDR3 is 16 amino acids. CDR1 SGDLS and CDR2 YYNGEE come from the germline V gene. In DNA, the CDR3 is TGTGCCAGCAGCGCCGATCCACAGAGACGCACAGATACGCAGTATTTT. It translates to CASSADPQRRTDTQYF.